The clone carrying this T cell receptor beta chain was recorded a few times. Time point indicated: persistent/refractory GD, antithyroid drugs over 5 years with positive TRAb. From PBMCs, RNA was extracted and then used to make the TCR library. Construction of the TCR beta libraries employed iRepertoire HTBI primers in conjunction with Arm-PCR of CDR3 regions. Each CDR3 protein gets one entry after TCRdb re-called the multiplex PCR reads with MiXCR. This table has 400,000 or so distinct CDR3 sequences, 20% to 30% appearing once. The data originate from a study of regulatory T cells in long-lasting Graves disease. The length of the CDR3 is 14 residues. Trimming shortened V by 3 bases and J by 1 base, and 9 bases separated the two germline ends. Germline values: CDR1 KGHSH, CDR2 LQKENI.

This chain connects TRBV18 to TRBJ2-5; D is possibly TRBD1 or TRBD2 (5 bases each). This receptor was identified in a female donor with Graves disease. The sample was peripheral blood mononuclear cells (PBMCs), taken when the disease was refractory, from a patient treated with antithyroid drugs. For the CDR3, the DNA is TGTGCCAGCTCACCGGGGGTAGGCCAAGAGACCCAGTACTTC. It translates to CASSPGVGQETQYF.